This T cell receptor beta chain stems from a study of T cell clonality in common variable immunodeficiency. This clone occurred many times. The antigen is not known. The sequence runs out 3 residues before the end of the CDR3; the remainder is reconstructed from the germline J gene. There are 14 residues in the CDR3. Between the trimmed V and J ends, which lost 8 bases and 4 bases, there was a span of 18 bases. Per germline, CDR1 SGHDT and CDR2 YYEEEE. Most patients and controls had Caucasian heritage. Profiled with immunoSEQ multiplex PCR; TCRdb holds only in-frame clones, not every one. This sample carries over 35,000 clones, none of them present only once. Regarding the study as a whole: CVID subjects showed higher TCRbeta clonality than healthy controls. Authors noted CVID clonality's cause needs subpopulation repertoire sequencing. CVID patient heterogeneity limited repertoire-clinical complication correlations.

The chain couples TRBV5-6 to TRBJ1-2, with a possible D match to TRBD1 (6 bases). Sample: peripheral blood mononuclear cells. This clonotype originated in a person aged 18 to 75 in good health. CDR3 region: CASQPGEGVYGYTF. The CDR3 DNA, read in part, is TGTGCCAGTCAACCAGGGGAGGGGGTCTATGGC.